This TCR beta chain was sequenced during a study of blood T cell repertoires in COVID-19. Study-wide background: Material from acute and convalescent COVID-19 was sourced from the United States, Italy and Spain.

Original analysis: The authors estimated nucleated cell counts from reference gene primer amplification. Assay used: immunoSEQ multiplex PCR; TCRdb lists only in-frame clones, some missing. From that table come the V and J calls and clone size; the DNA was used to work out D and trimming. The sample yields 90,000 to 100,000 clones, around nine tenths seen once. The sample holds a few counts of this clone. CDR3 length: 14 amino acids. The sequencing input was peripheral blood. This chain links TRBV21-1 with TRBJ2-7; TRBD2, the D gene given by the table, was not confirmed from the DNA. TRBV21-1 is deemed a pseudogene. The sequence was obtained from a man aged 45-60 years with acute or convalescent COVID-19. The CDR3 here is CASTHRAASYEQYF. The CDR3 DNA is TGTGCCAGCACCCACCGCGCGGCCTCCTACGAGCAGTACTTC.